This TCR beta chain was sequenced for a study of T cell changes during pregnancy in multiple sclerosis. Assay used: immunoSEQ multiplex PCR; TCRdb lists only in-frame clones, some missing. The table has tens of thousands of clones, about 93% seen once. The CDR3 extends over 11 amino acids. Trimming cost V 3 bases and J 10 bases, with 8 bases left between them. Germline values: CDR1 SGDLS, CDR2 YYNGEE. The sequencing used peripheral blood, collected in the third trimester of pregnancy. V usage is TRBV9 and J usage is TRBJ2-1; tentatively, D is TRBD2 (5 bases). The sequence was collected from a female donor with multiple sclerosis, enrolled in a pregnancy study. CDR3 DNA sequence: TGTGCCAGCAGCGCCACGGGGGAGCAGTTCTTC. Its translation is CASSATGEQFF.